These T cell receptor beta chains were read from a single sample in a study of blood T cell repertoires in COVID-19. The table came from immunoSEQ multiplex PCR; TCRdb's copy has only in-frame clones and leaves some out. The sample carries about 300,000 clones, around 87% recorded once. The sequenced sample was peripheral blood. The source is a woman in her 40s who had recovered from COVID-19. The CDR3 runs from the conserved cysteine through the conserved F or W. A D gene is named only where the DNA matches it firmly. Not all rows give a size; the values are once, few, many and, for expanded clones, a class.

clone size,D gene,V gene,J gene,CDR3 length,CDR3 DNA,CDR3 protein
.,TRBD2,TRBV3-1/TRBV3-2,TRBJ2-1,18,TGTGCCAGCAGCCCCACATGGGGGATAGCGGGGGGCTACAATGAGCAGTTCTTC,CASSPTWGIAGGYNEQFF
.,.,TRBV24-1,TRBJ2-2,12,TGTGCCACCAGCTCCTACACCGGGGAGCTGTTTTTT,CATSSYTGELFF
.,TRBD1,TRBV10-3,TRBJ2-7,12,TGTGCCATCAGTAGGGGGCCCTACGAGCAGTACTTC,CAISRGPYEQYF
.,TRBD2,TRBV19,TRBJ2-3,15,TGTGCCAGTAGGGAACTAGCGGGGCGGGGAGATACGCAGTATTTT,CASRELAGRGDTQYF
.,TRBD1,TRBV5-4,TRBJ2-1,13,TGTGCCAGCAGCTCTACAGGGGCCGATGAGCAGTTCTTC,CASSSTGADEQFF
.,.,TRBV27,TRBJ1-2,15,TGTGCCAGCAGTTTAAACACAGGGTCGATCTATGGCTACACCTTC,CASSLNTGSIYGYTF
.,TRBD1,TRBV9,TRBJ2-1,16,TGTGCCAGCAGCGTTAGACCGGGACAGGGCTACAATGAGCAGTTCTTC,CASSVRPGQGYNEQFF
once,.,TRBV4-3,TRBJ2-1,16,TGCGCCAGCAGCCAAGAGGATCCCCTACAGGGCAATGAGCAGTTCTTC,CASSQEDPLQGNEQFF
.,TRBD2,TRBV5-1,TRBJ2-1,15,TGCGCCAGCAGCCAACTAGCGGGGGGCTACAATGAGCAGTTCTTC,CASSQLAGGYNEQFF
.,.,TRBV4-1,TRBJ1-2,15,TGCGCCAGCAGCCAAGGGGTCGGACATCGGTATGGCTACACCTTC,CASSQGVGHRYGYTF
.,.,TRBV6-5,TRBJ2-1,15,TGTGCCAGCAGCCTGACCCAAAGGGGCTACAATGAGCAGTTCTTC,CASSLTQRGYNEQFF
.,TRBD1,TRBV3-1/TRBV3-2,TRBJ1-6,12,TGTGCCAGCAGCCAAGCAGGGGGTTCCCTCCACTTT,CASSQAGGSLHF
.,TRBD1,TRBV4-3,TRBJ1-4,16,TGCGCCAGCAGCGCAAATCGTAGGCAGGGGGCGGAAAAACTGTTTTTT,CASSANRRQGAEKLFF
.,TRBD1,TRBV19,TRBJ1-2,16,TGTGCCAGTAGCCTGACAGGGGACGAAGCCGGTTATGGCTACACCTTC,CASSLTGDEAGYGYTF
.,TRBD1,TRBV2,TRBJ1-1,15,TGTGCCAGCAGACCTACAGGGGGCTGGTACACTGAAGCTTTCTTT,CASRPTGGWYTEAFF
.,.,TRBV11-3,TRBJ2-7,14,TGTGCCAGCAGCTTAGTTCCGTATTGTGGGGGGAAGTACTTC,CASSLVPYCGGKYF
.,.,TRBV27,TRBJ1-2,17,TGTGCCAGCAGTTTGAACGGCGGAGTGCCTTTTAACTATGGCTACACCTTC,CASSLNGGVPFNYGYTF
.,.,TRBV4-1,TRBJ2-5,16,TGCGCCAGCAGCCAAGAGTTTTTAGGGGGTCTCGAGACCCAGTACTTC,CASSQEFLGGLETQYF
.,.,TRBV19,TRBJ1-4,15,TGTGCCAGTAGTAACCCCGGGGGGCTGGGGGAAAAACTGTTTTTT,CASSNPGGLGEKLFF
.,TRBD1,TRBV27,TRBJ2-1,15,TGTGCCAGCAGCCCCGGGACAGGGAACTACAATGAGCAGTTCTTC,CASSPGTGNYNEQFF
few,TRBD1,TRBV30,TRBJ1-6,13,TGTGCCTGGGGGCCAGGGGGCTATTCACCCCTCCACTTT,CAWGPGGYSPLHF
.,.,TRBV9,TRBJ2-3,14,TGTGCCAGCAGCGTAGCTCCTAGCACAGATACGCAGTATTTT,CASSVAPSTDTQYF
.,.,TRBV27,TRBJ1-2,14,TGTGCCAGCAGTTCCTGGACGGGAAACTATGGCTACACCTTC,CASSSWTGNYGYTF
.,.,TRBV12-5,TRBJ1-6,15,TGTGCTAGTGGTCGGGGAAACGGGGAATATTCACCCCTCCACTTT,CASGRGNGEYSPLHF
.,.,TRBV9,TRBJ2-3,13,TGTGCCAGCAGCGTCCTACCAACAGATACGCAGTATTTT,CASSVLPTDTQYF
.,.,TRBV6-5,TRBJ1-1,13,TGTGCCAGCAGTTTCTTATTAGCTGGTTGGGCTTTCTTT,CASSFLLAGWAFF
.,.,TRBV27,TRBJ1-2,14,TGTGCCAGCAGGACAAACCCGGGGATCGGGGGCTACACCTTC,CASRTNPGIGGYTF
.,.,TRBV4-2,TRBJ1-1,13,TGTGCCAGCAGCCAAGAGGGCGGAAGAGGGGCTTTCTTT,CASSQEGGRGAFF
.,TRBD2,TRBV11-2,TRBJ2-5,15,TGTGCCAGCAGTTTCGCGGGGGGCTCCGACGAGACCCAGTACTTC,CASSFAGGSDETQYF
.,.,TRBV4-1,TRBJ1-1,14,TGCGCCAGCAGCCCTGGACAGTTGAACACTGAAGCTTTCTTT,CASSPGQLNTEAFF
once,TRBD2,TRBV5-1,TRBJ2-2,18,TGCGCCAGCAGCCCCCGGACTAGCGGGGGGATAAACACCGGGGAGCTGTTTTTT,CASSPRTSGGINTGELFF
.,.,TRBV30,TRBJ2-2,15,TGTGCCTGGAGCCTCGGCCGCACGGGTAGCGGGGAGCTGTTTTTT,CAWSLGRTGSGELFF
few,TRBD2,TRBV13,TRBJ2-1,16,TGTGCCAGCAGCTTAAACGGGGGGGCCTATAGTAATGAGCAGTTCTTC,CASSLNGGAYSNEQFF
.,.,TRBV19,TRBJ2-1,14,TGTGCCAGTTCCCGGCGCGGGTCCTACAATGAGCAGTTCTTC,CASSRRGSYNEQFF
few,TRBD1,TRBV6-6,TRBJ1-6,16,TGTGCCAGCAGTCGAGCTGGGACAGGATATAATTCACCCCTCCACTTT,CASSRAGTGYNSPLHF
.,TRBD1,TRBV9,TRBJ1-6,15,TGTGCCAGCAGCGCTCCGGGACAGGTCGGGTCACCCCTCCACTTT,CASSAPGQVGSPLHF
.,TRBD1,TRBV4-3,TRBJ2-2,16,TGCGCCAGCAGCCCGCACCCGCTAGACAGGGCCGGGGAGCTGTTTTTT,CASSPHPLDRAGELFF
.,.,TRBV7-9,TRBJ2-3,11,TGTGCCAGTGGCTCCACAGATACGCAGTATTTT,CASGSTDTQYF
.,.,TRBV5-1,TRBJ1-5,13,TGCGCCAGCAGCTTGTCGAGCAATCAGCCCCAGCATTTT,CASSLSSNQPQHF
.,.,TRBV2,TRBJ2-7,11,TGTGCCAGCAGTGGGACTCTCGAGCAGTACTTC,CASSGTLEQYF